The text below deals with one T cell receptor (beta chain). Its binding antigen is unknown. Base qualities were left out, and no much larger clone turns up one base away. The CDR3, from cysteine to phenylalanine, totals 15 residues. Of all the DNA, just the CDR3 is kept, 45 bases in frame from base 1. Trimming accounts for 0 bases at V and 0 bases at J, while the number of junction bases matched to no gene is 0. Looking up the germline V gene yields CDR1 SGHRS and CDR2 YFSETQ. This entry is derived from a study of blood T cell repertoires in COVID-19 (dated by TCRdb to 2018 to 2020). For context, the study as a whole: Collaborator samples came from the United States, Italy and Spain and covered acute and convalescent phases of COVID-19. The dataset comprised deeply sampled blood TCRbeta repertoires from subjects exposed to, actively infected with, or recovered from COVID-19. The material from the prospective study consisted of cDNA or gDNA derived from T cells, B-cell-depleted T cells, or PBMCs. Samples were obtained from the ongoing ImmuneRACE study (first 160 participants) and from over 1,000 subjects provided by 6 global collaborators. A de-identified subject ID, COVID-19 status, age in years and sex were almost always included in the sample metadata. A freely available public database, intended as a resource for researchers studying the immune response to SARS-CoV-2, is where the repertoires were released. Where available, HLA class I and class II types were obtained from metadata supplied by the sample provider rather than from assay-based typing.

The study at large found these results: Clinical and demographic metadata were provided uncurated, with the amount varying by source and participant.

Participants in the prospective study were enrolled through a virtual design, were aged roughly 18 to 90 years, and lived in approximately 25 United States geographic areas. Cohort assignment in the prospective study relied on participant-reported clinical history from a screening survey and a study questionnaire. Recovered participants in ImmuneRACE Cohort 3 were defined by two consecutive negative NP/OP PCR tests, clearance by a healthcare professional, or resolution of symptoms. In the prospective study, mobile phlebotomists collected whole blood, serum and a nasopharyngeal or oropharyngeal swab from each participant. Prospective study participants could optionally give additional blood draws and questionnaires over an approximately two-month period. Prospective study blood samples were shipped either frozen or at room temperature before DNA extraction. TCRbeta CDR3 regions were amplified from genomic DNA using the immunoSEQ Assay, a bias-controlled multiplex PCR. The study's own analysis went as follows. Nucleated cell counts per sample were estimated from amplification of reference gene primers within the assay. To quantify the absolute abundance of each unique TCRbeta CDR3 rearrangement, sequence reads were collapsed and filtered. For each sample, productive Simpson clonality was calculated by taking the square root of Simpson's diversity index across productive rearrangements. Imported from immuneACCESS, the table was reduced by TCRdb to in-frame sequences with V and J called. These copies leave out some clones; in studies compared against another copy, an unresolved V gene accounts for under half, and the cause of the remainder is not known. V and J calls plus clone size are reproduced from that table; the DNA served to infer D and trimming. The sample yields nearly 250,000 clones; about 83% were counted once. The ten largest clones add up to about 2.1% of the sample.

The specimen sequenced was PBMCs or T cells enriched from blood (not recorded which). The sequence links TRBV5-1 to TRBJ2-5, with TRBD1 matching 9 junction bases. This sequence was found in a woman aged 45-65 years who had recovered from COVID-19. The sequence in DNA is TGCGCCAGCAGCTTGGGGGACAGGGACCAAGAGACCCAGTACTTC. This codes for CASSLGDRDQETQYF.